This T cell receptor beta chain was documented in a study of regulatory T cells in long-lasting Graves disease. General observations from the study: Persistent Graves' patients showed a TCR diversity that was lower than that of newly diagnosed ones.

Details on this clonotype: Its antigen remains unknown.

As to time point: persistent/refractory GD, antithyroid drugs over 5 years with positive TRAb. From PBMCs, RNA was extracted and then used to make the TCR library. An endocrinology unit in Xi'an, China, supplied the patients. CDR3 regions were amplified by Arm-PCR using iRepertoire HTBI primers to build TCR beta libraries. TCRdb processed the multiplex PCR reads anew with MiXCR; each CDR3 protein has one entry. Counted here are 650,000 to 700,000 distinct CDR3 sequences, 30% occurring once; the ten biggest clones make up about two fifths. Germline V gene lookup returns CDR1 LNHNV and CDR2 YYDKDF (reference sequence). There are 13 residues in the CDR3. Trimming shortened V by 1 base and J by 11 bases, and 14 bases separated the two germline ends.

J is TRBJ1-1 and V is TRBV15; a possible D gene is TRBD1 (5 bases). The receptor was derived from a female donor with Graves disease. This sample comprised peripheral blood mononuclear cells (PBMCs), obtained when the disease was refractory, from a patient treated with antithyroid drugs. CDR3 sequence reads: CATSRGRDSDAFF. CDR3 DNA sequence: TGTGCCACCAGCAGAGGCAGGGATAGTGACGCTTTCTTT.